The 23 T cell receptor beta chains below come from one sample, sequenced in a study of shared clonotypes between healthy human individuals. Some clones are missing from TCRdb's copy, which holds only in-frame ones; the method was immunoSEQ multiplex PCR. The sample holds millions of clones, just over 90% seen once. The sequenced sample consisted of naive CD4+ T cells sorted from blood. As for subset: CD45RA+ positively selected. The receptors were gathered from a man aged 18 to 35 in good health.

CDR3 DNA sequence: TGTGCCAGCAAACGCGGCAGGAAACTTGATGAAAAACTGTTTTTT. Translation gives CASKRGRKLDEKLFF. The rearrangement uses TRBV6-5 and TRBJ1-4; D unclear. V gave up 7 bases and J gave up 6 bases, with 18 bases separating them. From germline, CDR1 is MNHEY and CDR2 SVGAGI. The length of the CDR3 is 15 residues.

This sequence joins TRBV7-8 and TRBJ2-2; either TRBD1 or TRBD2 may fit D (6 bases each). Trimming shortened V by 7 bases and J by 4 bases, and 13 bases separated the two germline ends. The CDR3 has 14 amino acids. Germline-derived CDR1 and CDR2 are SGHVS and FQNEAQ. The CDR3 nucleotides read TGTGCCAGCACCACGAGGGGGGTCACCGGGGAGCTGTTTTTT. Translated, it gives CASTTRGVTGELFF.

J is TRBJ1-2 and V is TRBV4-1; 7 bases fit TRBD1. Germline V gives CDR1 MGHRA, CDR2 YSYEKL. CDR3 length: 19 residues. Trimming at V came to 0 bases and at J to 4 bases, leaving 17 bases not matched to a gene. CDR3 DNA: TGCGCCAGCAGCCAAGATCGGGTGAACAGGGGCGGAAGTGTCTATGGCTACACCTTC. Its translation: CASSQDRVNRGGSVYGYTF.

The chain couples TRBV7-2 to TRBJ1-4; no clear D. V was pared by 2 bases and J by 8 bases, with 12 bases between. This CDR3 is 14 amino acids long. The germline CDR1 and CDR2 sequences are SGHTA and FQGNSA. CDR3 region: CASSLSGSYEKLFF. For the CDR3, the DNA is TGTGCCAGCAGCTTATCCGGGTCCTACGAAAAACTGTTTTTT.

The chain joins TRBV28 to TRBJ1-4; D is undetermined. CDR3 length: 15 amino acids. Germline lookup yields CDR1 MDHEN and CDR2 SYDVKM. V was pared by 1 base and J by 5 bases, with 11 bases between. This CDR3 is CASSLFGQENEKLFF. The CDR3 region has the DNA TGTGCCAGCAGTTTATTCGGGCAGGAAAATGAAAAACTGTTTTTT.

V gene TRBV25-1 combines with J gene TRBJ2-5, with unresolved D. With 4 bases removed from V and 0 bases from J, the gap between germline ends came to 6 bases. CDR3 size: 13 residues. CDR1 and CDR2 (germline): MGHDK, SYGVNS. This CDR3 is CASSGVNQETQYF. The CDR3, as DNA: TGTGCCAGCAGTGGGGTGAACCAAGAGACCCAGTACTTC.

This chain links TRBV19 with TRBJ1-2; TRBD1 aligns across 12 bases. Germline loops: CDR1 LNHDA, CDR2 SQIVND (reference sequence). After removal of 4 bases from V and 8 bases from J, the junction contained 8 bases not matched to a gene. The CDR3 extends over 15 amino acids. CDR3: CASSTGTGGAWGYTF. The CDR3 DNA sequence: TGTGCCAGTAGTACCGGGACAGGGGGCGCGTGGGGCTACACCTTC.

CDR3 bases: TGTGCCATCAGTGAGTCTCAACCACCGGGCTACACCTTC. Translation gives CAISESQPPGYTF. This rearrangement joins TRBV10-3 to TRBJ1-2; D is uncertain. Trimming stripped 0 bases from V and 8 bases from J, with 10 bases between. Germline V gene lookup returns CDR1 ENHRY and CDR2 SYGVKD. This CDR3 has 13 residues.

With regard to this clone: At the DNA level, this CDR3 is encoded by other sequences in the same sample as well. The CDR3, as DNA: TGTGCCAGCAGTAGGGGGGAGAATTCACCCCTCCACTTT. Protein product: CASSRGENSPLHF. The V and J genes are TRBV2 and TRBJ1-6, with a weak D call TRBD1 (6 bases). Germline CDR1 SNHLY, CDR2 FYNNEI. Trimming shortened V by 5 bases and J by 7 bases, and 9 bases separated the two germline ends. The CDR3 covers 13 residues.

The rearrangement uses TRBV6-5 and TRBJ1-5; 8 bases map to TRBD1. The germline CDR1 and CDR2 sequences are MNHEY and SVGAGI. With 11 bases clipped from V and 6 bases from J, the junction kept 9 bases outside the gene matches. The CDR3 is 13 residues long. CDR3: CASTGGDGQPQHF. In DNA, the CDR3 is TGTGCCTCAACAGGGGGGGACGGTCAGCCCCAGCATTTT.

This chain links TRBV7-2 with TRBJ2-7, with TRBD1 as a possible D gene (6 bases). Germline CDR1 SGHTA, CDR2 FQGNSA. The CDR3 totals 15 residues. The V end was cut by 5 bases, the J end by 3 bases, with 17 bases between. This CDR3 is CASSPNRDKGYEQYF. DNA of the CDR3: TGTGCCAGCAGCCCAAACCGGGACAAGGGCTACGAGCAGTACTTC.

V gene TRBV5-8 combines with J gene TRBJ2-1; D is tentatively TRBD1 or TRBD2 (5 bases each). V dropped 0 bases and J dropped 9 bases, with 19 bases sitting between them. This CDR3 is built from 16 residues. The germline CDR1 and CDR2 sequences are SGHTS and YDEGEE. The CDR3: CASSLGRTTGESEQFF. CDR3 bases: TGTGCCAGCAGCTTGGGTCGGACAACCGGGGAAAGTGAGCAGTTCTTC.

J is TRBJ1-4 and V is TRBV5-4; 8 nucleotides agree with TRBD1. Germline trimming cut 0 bases from V and 3 bases from J; bases unmatched to any gene: 7. Germline V CDR1 and CDR2: SGHNT, YYREEE (reference sequence). The CDR3 totals 17 residues. The CDR3 spells CASSLGLQGGANEKLFF. CDR3 bases: TGTGCCAGCAGCTTGGGATTACAGGGGGGAGCTAATGAAAAACTGTTTTTT.

Only one count was recorded for this clone. This CDR3 is CASSGGGQETQYF. The CDR3, as DNA: TGTGCCAGCTCCGGGGGGGGGCAAGAGACCCAGTACTTC. The chain uses TRBV2 and TRBJ2-5, with 8 bases lining up with TRBD2. The V and J ends lost 8 bases and 2 bases, in that order; junction bases with no gene match: 4. The CDR3 covers 13 residues. The germline V gene encodes CDR1 SNHLY and CDR2 FYNNEI.

This chain connects TRBV2 to TRBJ2-5; D is unclear. V was trimmed by 5 bases and J by 1 base, leaving 8 bases between them. Germline V gene lookup returns CDR1 SNHLY and CDR2 FYNNEI. The CDR3 length is 13 residues. Here the CDR3 reads CASSFWTQETQYF. The CDR3 DNA sequence: TGTGCCAGCAGTTTTTGGACCCAAGAGACCCAGTACTTC.

V is TRBV25-1 and J is TRBJ1-2; TRBD1 matches 7 bases. Losses at the gene ends were 4 bases for V and 3 bases for J; bases not matched to a gene: 5. This CDR3 region has 14 residues. Germline CDR1 and CDR2: MGHDK and SYGVNS. The CDR3 region has the DNA TGTGCCAGCAGTGGAGACACAGGGGACTATGGCTACACCTTC. Translation gives CASSGDTGDYGYTF.

This rearrangement joins TRBV9 to TRBJ1-2; no clear D. This CDR3 comprises 13 residues. CDR1 is SGDLS, CDR2 YYNGEE, per germline. V gave up 0 bases and J gave up 8 bases, with 11 bases separating them. The CDR3 DNA follows: TGTGCCAGCAGCGTAGGGGAGGTTGGCGGCTACACCTTC. The encoded protein is CASSVGEVGGYTF.

A note on this clone: The identical CDR3 is also encoded by other nucleotide sequences in the sample. The chain combines TRBV18 with TRBJ2-7; 7 bases are a match to TRBD1. The germline gives CDR1 KGHSH, CDR2 LQKENI. The CDR3 is 14 amino acids. V was pared by 3 bases and J by 2 bases, with 4 bases of the junction left unmatched. The CDR3 spells CASSPPGQTYEQYF. The CDR3 nucleotides are TGTGCCAGCTCACCGCCGGGACAGACCTACGAGCAGTACTTC.

The chain joins TRBV6-1 to TRBJ2-2, with TRBD1 matching over 8 bases. V shed 3 bases, J shed 1 base, and the junction held 10 bases outside the gene matches. CDR3 size: 18 residues. Per the germline V gene, CDR1 is MNHNS and CDR2 is SASEGT. The DNA for the CDR3 is TGTGCCAGCAGTGAGAGCTTGAGGGACAGGCGGAACACCGGGGAGCTGTTTTTT. Translated, it gives CASSESLRDRRNTGELFF.

This clone was counted once. The chain employs TRBV18 and TRBJ2-7; 10 bases agree with TRBD2. The CDR3 consists of 15 residues. The germline V gene encodes CDR1 KGHSH and CDR2 LQKENI. V gave up 1 base and J gave up 5 bases; unmatched junction bases: 5. The CDR3 region is CASSPLLAGANEQYF. The CDR3 nucleotides are TGTGCCAGCTCACCACTTCTAGCGGGAGCAAACGAGCAGTACTTC.

The chain links TRBV6-1 to TRBJ1-2, with 9 bases matching TRBD1. The CDR3 has 14 amino acids. Germline-derived CDR1 and CDR2 are MNHNS and SASEGT. Trimming took 8 bases from V and 8 from J; bases not matched to a gene: 12. CDR3 DNA: TGTGCCAGCGAAAGGTGGGGACAGGGTGACGGCTACACCTTC. This encodes CASERWGQGDGYTF.

This sequence joins TRBV27 and TRBJ1-1; D is unresolved. The CDR3 has 12 amino acids. CDR1 MNHEY and CDR2 SMNVEV come from the germline V gene (reference sequence). Between the trimmed V and J ends, which lost 6 bases and 4 bases, there was a span of 9 bases. The CDR3 coding sequence is TGTGCCAGCAGCGAGGGTTTCACTGAAGCTTTCTTT. It encodes CASSEGFTEAFF.

The chain couples TRBV7-2 to TRBJ2-1, with D unresolved. Per the germline V gene, CDR1 is SGHTA and CDR2 is FQGNSA. V lost 2 bases and J 2 bases, leaving 10 bases between the germline ends. The CDR3 is 15 amino acids. In nucleotides, the CDR3 is TGTGCCAGCAGCTTAAACTATCAAGCCTACAATGAGCAGTTCTTC. Amino acids: CASSLNYQAYNEQFF.